The entry below describes one T cell receptor (beta chain). Its antigen is not identified. Clones were sequenced by immunoSEQ multiplex PCR, and TCRdb holds only the in-frame ones, with some missing. Among approximately 200,000 clones, about 87% were seen once, and the ten largest hold 2.5% to 3%. This sample stems from a study of T cell responses to AZD1222 COVID-19 vaccine. This CDR3 contains 18 residues. The V gene's germline CDR1 is KGHDR and CDR2 SFDVKD. Trimming took off 2 bases at V and 3 bases at J, with 19 bases between the two ends. Notes on the study in general: Just a handful of AZD1222 recipients were seropositive at baseline. Vaccination with two AZD1222 doses was followed by a rise in Spike-specific TCR breadth and depth.

The starting material was peripheral blood, obtained on day 0 of MenACWY control vaccination. The rearrangement uses TRBV24-1 and TRBJ2-1, with D perhaps matching TRBD1 (6 bases). This receptor was taken from an adult in good health. The CDR3 region has the DNA TGTGCCACCAGTGATTCCTCCCCTGCCACAGGGATCTACAATGAGCAGTTCTTC. It codes for CATSDSSPATGIYNEQFF.